This T cell receptor beta chain was sequenced during a study of T cell clonality in common variable immunodeficiency. There are a few counts of this clone. The read finishes 3 residues shy of the CDR3 end, and the germline J gene is used to complete it. Profiling relied on immunoSEQ multiplex PCR, and the TCRdb table lists in-frame clones only, not all of them. The sample yields tens of thousands of clones, without any singletons. The CDR3 length is 16 residues. Germline V CDR1 and CDR2: LNHDA, SQIVND (reference sequence). Trimming removed 4 bases from V and 0 bases from J; junction bases left unmatched: 3.

This sequence joins TRBV19 and TRBJ2-3, with 11 bases that match TRBD2. The clonotype comes from a person aged 18 to 69 in good health. Specimen: peripheral blood mononuclear cells. The CDR3 loop reads CASSTTSGTSTDTQYF. The part of the CDR3 DNA that was read is TGTGCCAGTAGTACGACTAGCGGGACGAGCACAGATACG.